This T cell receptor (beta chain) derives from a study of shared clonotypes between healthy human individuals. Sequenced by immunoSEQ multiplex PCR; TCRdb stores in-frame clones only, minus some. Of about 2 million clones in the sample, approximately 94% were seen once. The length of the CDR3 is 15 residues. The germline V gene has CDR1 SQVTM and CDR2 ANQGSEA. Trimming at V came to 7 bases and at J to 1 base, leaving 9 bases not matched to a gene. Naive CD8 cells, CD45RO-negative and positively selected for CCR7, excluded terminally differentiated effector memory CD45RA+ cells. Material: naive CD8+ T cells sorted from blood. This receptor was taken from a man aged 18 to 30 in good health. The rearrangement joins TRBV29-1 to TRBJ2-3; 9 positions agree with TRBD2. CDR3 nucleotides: TGCAGCGGTCGGGGAGCTAGCGGGGGCACAGATACGCAGTATTTT. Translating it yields CSGRGASGGTDTQYF.